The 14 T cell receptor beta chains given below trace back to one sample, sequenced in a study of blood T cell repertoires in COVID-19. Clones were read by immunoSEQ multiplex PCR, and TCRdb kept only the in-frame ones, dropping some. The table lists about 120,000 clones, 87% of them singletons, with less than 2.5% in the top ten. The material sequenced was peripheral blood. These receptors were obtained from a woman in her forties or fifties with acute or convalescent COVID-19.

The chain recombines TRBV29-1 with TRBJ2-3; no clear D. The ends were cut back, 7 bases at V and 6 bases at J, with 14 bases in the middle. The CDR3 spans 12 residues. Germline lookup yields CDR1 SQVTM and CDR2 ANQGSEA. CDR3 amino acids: CSAAGGWDTQYF. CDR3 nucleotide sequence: TGCAGCGCAGCTGGCGGTTGGGATACGCAGTATTTT.

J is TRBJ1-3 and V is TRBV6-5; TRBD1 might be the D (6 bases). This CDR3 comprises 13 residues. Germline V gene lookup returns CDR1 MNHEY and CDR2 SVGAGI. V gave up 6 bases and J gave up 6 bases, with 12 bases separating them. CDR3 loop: CASSLPGANTIYF. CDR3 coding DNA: TGTGCCAGCAGCCTCCCAGGGGCAAACACCATATATTTT.

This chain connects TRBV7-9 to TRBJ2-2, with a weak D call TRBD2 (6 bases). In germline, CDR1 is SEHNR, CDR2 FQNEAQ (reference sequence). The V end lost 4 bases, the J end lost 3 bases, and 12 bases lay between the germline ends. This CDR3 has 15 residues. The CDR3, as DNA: TGTGCCAGCAGCTCCCAGGGCGGGGACACCGGGGAGCTGTTTTTT. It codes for CASSSQGGDTGELFF.

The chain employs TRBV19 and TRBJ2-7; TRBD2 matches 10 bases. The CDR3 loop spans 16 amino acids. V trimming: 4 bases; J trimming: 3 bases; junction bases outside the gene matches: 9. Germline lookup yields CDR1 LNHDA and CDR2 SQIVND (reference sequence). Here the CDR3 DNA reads TGTGCCAGTAGTACCTACCTGGAGCGGGGGGGCTACGAGCAGTACTTC. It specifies CASSTYLERGGYEQYF.

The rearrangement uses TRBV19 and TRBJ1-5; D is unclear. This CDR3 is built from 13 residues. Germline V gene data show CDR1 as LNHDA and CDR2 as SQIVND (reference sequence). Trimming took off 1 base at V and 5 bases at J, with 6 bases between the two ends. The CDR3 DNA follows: TGTGCCAGTAGTATAGCCCCGTATCAGCCCCAGCATTTT. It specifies CASSIAPYQPQHF.

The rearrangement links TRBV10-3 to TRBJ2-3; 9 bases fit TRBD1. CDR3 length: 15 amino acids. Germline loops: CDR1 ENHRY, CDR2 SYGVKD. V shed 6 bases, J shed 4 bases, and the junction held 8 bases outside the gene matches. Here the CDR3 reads CAISPDRGTADTQYF. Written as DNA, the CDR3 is TGTGCCATCAGCCCGGACAGGGGAACGGCAGATACGCAGTATTTT.

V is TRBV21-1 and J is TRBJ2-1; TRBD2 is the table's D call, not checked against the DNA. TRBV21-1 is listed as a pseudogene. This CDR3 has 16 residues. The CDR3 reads CASSKGSESSYNEQFF. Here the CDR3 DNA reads TGTGCCAGCAGCAAAGGAAGCGAGAGCTCCTACAATGAGCAGTTCTTC.

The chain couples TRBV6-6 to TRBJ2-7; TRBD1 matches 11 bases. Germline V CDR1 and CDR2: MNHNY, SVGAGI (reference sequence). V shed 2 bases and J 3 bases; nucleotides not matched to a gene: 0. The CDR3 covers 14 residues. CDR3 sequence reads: CASSYGTGGYEQYF. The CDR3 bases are TGTGCCAGCAGTTACGGGACAGGGGGCTACGAGCAGTACTTC.

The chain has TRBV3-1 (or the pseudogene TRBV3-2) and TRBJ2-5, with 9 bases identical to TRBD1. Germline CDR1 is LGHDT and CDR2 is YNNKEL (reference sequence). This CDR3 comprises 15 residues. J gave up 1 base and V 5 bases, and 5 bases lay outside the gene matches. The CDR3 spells CASSSDRGSQETQYF. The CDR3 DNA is TGTGCCAGCAGCTCGGACAGGGGAAGCCAAGAGACCCAGTACTTC.

CDR3 bases: TGTGCCAGCTCTCAGAGCGGGAGGTCAAATGAGCAGTTCTTC. It codes for CASSQSGRSNEQFF. The chain joins TRBV18 to TRBJ2-1; TRBD2 matches 9 bases. The CDR3 has 14 amino acids. Per germline, CDR1 KGHSH and CDR2 LQKENI. Germline trimming cut 6 bases from V and 7 bases from J; bases unmatched to any gene: 7.

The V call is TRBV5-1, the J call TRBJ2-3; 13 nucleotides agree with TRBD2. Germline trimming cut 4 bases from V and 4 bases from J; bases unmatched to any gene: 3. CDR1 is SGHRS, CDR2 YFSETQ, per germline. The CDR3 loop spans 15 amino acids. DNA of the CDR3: TGCGCCAGCAGCACTAGCGGGAGGGGGGCAGATACGCAGTATTTT. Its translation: CASSTSGRGADTQYF.

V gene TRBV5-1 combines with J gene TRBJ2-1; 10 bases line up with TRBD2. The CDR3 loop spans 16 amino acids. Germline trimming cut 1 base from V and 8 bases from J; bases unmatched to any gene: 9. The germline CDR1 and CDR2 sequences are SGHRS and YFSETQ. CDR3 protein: CASSLYFGLAGDEQFF. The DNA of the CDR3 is TGCGCCAGCAGCTTGTATTTCGGTCTAGCGGGAGATGAGCAGTTCTTC.

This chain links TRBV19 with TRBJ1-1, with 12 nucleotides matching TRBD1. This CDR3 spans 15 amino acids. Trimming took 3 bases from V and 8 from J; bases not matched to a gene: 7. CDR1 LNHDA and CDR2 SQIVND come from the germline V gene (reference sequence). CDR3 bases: TGTGCCAGTAGTATGATGGGACAGGGGGCCTCCGAAGCTTTCTTT. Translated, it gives CASSMMGQGASEAFF.

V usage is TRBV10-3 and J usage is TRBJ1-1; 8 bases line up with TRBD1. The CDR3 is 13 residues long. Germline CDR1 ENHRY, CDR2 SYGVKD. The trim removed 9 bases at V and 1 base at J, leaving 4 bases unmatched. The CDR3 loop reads CAIDRGWNTEAFF. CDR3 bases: TGTGCCATAGACAGGGGCTGGAACACTGAAGCTTTCTTT.